The clone carrying this TCR beta chain was recorded many times. It was with unique molecular identifiers that the TCRbeta library was prepared. MiXCR, run by TCRdb on the PCR reads, gives a single entry per CDR3 protein. The data show some 240,000 distinct CDR3 sequences, with over 9.5% seen just once and approximately 5.4% held by the top ten. CDR3 length: 15 amino acids. Germline lookup yields CDR1 SGHVS and CDR2 FQNEAQ. J gave up 7 bases and V 1 base, and 6 bases lay outside the gene matches. The data were taken from a study of T-cell reconstitution after alpha-beta-depleted transplantation in children.

This material consisted of PBMCs from the stem cell graft donor, taken from the stem cell graft. This TCR came from a human donor who donated a stem cell graft to a child with SCID. The gene calls are TRBV7-8 and TRBJ2-1; 8 bases align to TRBD1. CDR3 in DNA: TGTGCCAGCAGCTTAGTTCCAGGGGGCTGGAATGAGCAGTTCTTC. Amino acid sequence: CASSLVPGGWNEQFF. The whole variable domain, remainder taken from reference TRBV7-8 and TRBJ2-1, is GAGVSQSPRYKVAKRGQDVALRCDPISGHVSLFWYQQALGQGPEFLTYFQNEAQLDKSGLPSDRFFAERPEGSVSTLKIQRTQQEDSAVYLCASSLVPGGWNEQFFGPGTRLTVL.